These 18 T cell receptor beta chains originate from one sample sequenced in a study of cytomegalovirus exposure and HLA in healthy donors. The study ran its PCR with 60 Vbeta and 13 Jbeta primers. Clones were sequenced by immunoSEQ multiplex PCR, and TCRdb holds only the in-frame ones, with some missing. The top ten clones hold 7.8% of a sample with about 200,000 clones, about 13% of them seen once. Input material: PBMCs. These receptors came from a man aged 50-60 years in good health and CMV-seropositive.

The sample holds a few counts of this clone. The V gene is TRBV30, the J gene TRBJ1-2; no reliable D call. The CDR3 contains 13 residues. Deletions cut 2 bases from V and 7 bases from J, with 14 bases between. Germline-derived CDR1 and CDR2 are GTSNPN and SVGIG (reference sequence). CDR3 DNA: TGTGCCTGGAGTCGCCAGGACGCGGGTGGCTACACCTTC. Protein sequence: CAWSRQDAGGYTF.

This clone was observed a handful of times. V and J are TRBV19 and TRBJ2-5; 9 nucleotides match TRBD2. The CDR3 consists of 18 residues. Germline V CDR1 and CDR2: LNHDA, SQIVND (reference sequence). Trimming took 3 bases from V and 5 from J; bases not matched to a gene: 16. The CDR3: CASSMSARGGGALETQYF. The CDR3 nucleotides are TGTGCCAGTAGTATGAGTGCGAGGGGCGGGGGGGCCCTGGAGACCCAGTACTTC.

The chain is built from TRBV7-6 and TRBJ2-1; 11 nucleotides agree with TRBD2. CDR1 and CDR2 from the germline V gene are SGHVS and FNYEAQ. The J segment lost 4 bases and the V segment lost 1 base, leaving 3 bases of the junction unmatched. This CDR3 contains 16 residues. The CDR3: CASSLGLAGYYNEQFF. The DNA for the CDR3 is TGTGCCAGCAGCTTAGGACTAGCGGGGTATTACAATGAGCAGTTCTTC. Complete variable domain (other parts from reference TRBV7-6 and TRBJ2-1): GAGVSQSPRYKVTKRGQDVALRCDPISGHVSLYWYRQALGQGPEFLTYFNYEAQQDKSGLPNDRFSAERPEGSISTLTIQRTEQRDSAMYRCASSLGLAGYYNEQFFGPGTRLTVL.

The chain has TRBV5-1 and TRBJ2-1; 11 positions agree with TRBD2. Trimming cost V 4 bases and J 8 bases; bases outside gene matches: 8. This CDR3 region has 15 residues. The germline gives CDR1 SGHRS, CDR2 YFSETQ. Here the CDR3 DNA reads TGCGCCAGCAGCCCCCGAGGTAGCGGGGGGGATGAGCAGTTCTTC. This sequence encodes CASSPRGSGGDEQFF.

The J gene is TRBJ2-5, the V gene TRBV4-3, with D hard to call. Looked up from germline, CDR1 is LGHNA and CDR2 is YSLEER. The CDR3 spans 12 residues. Deletions cut 0 bases from V and 4 bases from J, with 3 bases between. CDR3 amino acids: CASSQDLETQYF. CDR3 DNA sequence: TGCGCCAGCAGCCAAGATCTAGAGACCCAGTACTTC.

This clone was seen a handful of times. The chain employs TRBV4-3 and TRBJ1-2, with 7 positions matching TRBD1. From germline, CDR1 is LGHNA and CDR2 YSLEER. V was pared by 3 bases and J by 8 bases, with 15 bases of the junction left unmatched. The CDR3 loop spans 16 amino acids. DNA of the CDR3: TGCGCCAGCAGCCAGGACCTCCGGACAGGCGGAAAGGGCTACACCTTC. Encoded protein: CASSQDLRTGGKGYTF.

This clone was counted only a few times. The chain combines TRBV5-4 with TRBJ2-5, with TRBD2 matching 7 bases. V was pared by 4 bases and J by 5 bases, with 8 bases of the junction left unmatched. The germline CDR1 and CDR2 sequences are SGHNT and YYREEE (reference sequence). The CDR3 loop spans 14 amino acids. Here the CDR3 DNA reads TGTGCCAGCAGCATCATCTCCGGGAGGGAGACCCAGTACTTC. Translation: CASSIISGRETQYF.

This clone was counted between two and nine times. As DNA, the CDR3 is TGTGCCAGTATGAAGATCGGGGGGCTACGGAATCAGCCCCAGCATTTT. Its protein is CASMKIGGLRNQPQHF. The chain joins TRBV19 to TRBJ1-5, with a weak D call TRBD1 (6 bases). The germline V gene encodes CDR1 LNHDA and CDR2 SQIVND (reference sequence). The CDR3 length is 16 residues. Trimming cost V 7 bases and J 4 bases, with 20 bases left between them.

The chain couples TRBV5-4 to TRBJ1-1, with 10 bases matching TRBD1. The germline V gene encodes CDR1 SGHNT and CDR2 YYREEE (reference sequence). V shed 7 bases, J shed 0 bases, and the junction held 3 bases outside the gene matches. The CDR3 length is 14 residues. This chain's CDR3 is CASSTGGMNTEAFF. The CDR3 DNA follows: TGTGCCAGCTCGACAGGGGGCATGAACACTGAAGCTTTCTTT.

This clone was found a few times. The V gene is TRBV5-6, the J gene TRBJ1-2; D remains unclear. Germline-derived CDR1 and CDR2 are SGHDT and YYEEEE. Trimming stripped 1 base from V and 8 bases from J, with 12 bases between. The CDR3 covers 13 residues. The CDR3 is CASSLIDVAGYTF. The CDR3 nucleotides read TGTGCCAGCAGCTTGATAGATGTCGCCGGCTACACCTTC.

The chain is built from TRBV29-1 and TRBJ1-1; D is possibly TRBD1 (5 bases). The CDR3 length is 14 residues. Trimming took off 2 bases at V and 1 base at J, with 11 bases between the two ends. Germline V CDR1 and CDR2: SQVTM, ANQGSEA. For the CDR3, the DNA is TGCAGCGTTGAAACGGGGGATCCGAACACTGAAGCTTTCTTT. It codes for CSVETGDPNTEAFF.

The V call is TRBV11-3, the J call TRBJ1-6; 7 bases agree with TRBD1. Germline assignment: CDR1 SGHNT and CDR2 YENEEA. The CDR3 is 14 amino acids. V shed 4 bases and J 9 bases; nucleotides not matched to a gene: 6. CDR3 in amino acids: CASSSGQEVSPLHF. The DNA of the CDR3 is TGTGCCAGCAGCTCTGGACAGGAGGTTTCACCCCTCCACTTT.

The chain combines TRBV12-5 with TRBJ1-1; TRBD1 might be the D (5 bases). The germline V gene encodes CDR1 LGHNT and CDR2 FRNRAP. The V and J ends lost 0 bases and 10 bases respectively, with 12 bases between them. CDR3 size: 13 residues. The CDR3 DNA reads TGTGCTAGTGGTTTGGTCTCGGGACTTAGAGCTTTCTTT. Translated, it gives CASGLVSGLRAFF. The entire variable domain, with the rest obtained from reference TRBV12-5 and TRBJ1-1, is as follows: DARVTQTPRHKVTEMGQEVTMRCQPILGHNTVFWYRQTMMQGLELLAYFRNRAPLDDSGMPKDRFSAEMPDATLATLKIQPSEPRDSAVYFCASGLVSGLRAFFGQGTRLTVV.

The chain recombines TRBV29-1 with TRBJ2-1, with TRBD2 matching over 7 bases. The CDR3 has 14 residues. Per the germline V gene, CDR1 is SQVTM and CDR2 is ANQGSEA. J was trimmed by 5 bases and V by 7 bases; bases with no gene match: 11. In DNA form, the CDR3 reads TGCAGCGGGGGAGGGACTATAACGGACAATGAGCAGTTCTTC. This gives the protein CSGGGTITDNEQFF.

The rearrangement uses TRBV30 and TRBJ1-1; TRBD1 might be the D (6 bases). This CDR3 spans 14 amino acids. Between the trimmed V and J ends, which lost 4 bases and 4 bases, there was a span of 16 bases. Looked up from germline, CDR1 is GTSNPN and CDR2 is SVGIG (reference sequence). Written as DNA, the CDR3 is TGTGCCTGGACCCGGGGGGCGCGGGGCACTGAAGCTTTCTTT. Protein product: CAWTRGARGTEAFF.

The rearrangement uses TRBV5-6 and TRBJ1-2, with 9 bases that match TRBD1. This CDR3 is built from 17 residues. Germline V lookup: CDR1 SGHDT, CDR2 YYEEEE. V gave up 3 bases and J gave up 3 bases; unmatched junction bases: 12. The CDR3 protein is CASSSTLDRGKYYGYTF. For the CDR3, the DNA is TGTGCCAGCAGCTCAACCCTTGACAGGGGGAAATACTATGGCTACACCTTC.

The chain is built from TRBV9 and TRBJ1-1, with D uncertain. Looked up from germline, CDR1 is SGDLS and CDR2 is YYNGEE. V was shortened by 4 bases and J by 5 bases, with 15 bases between the two germline ends. The CDR3 loop spans 14 amino acids. The CDR3 region has the DNA TGTGCCAGCAGCATGGTCACCCGAACAACTGAAGCTTTCTTT. Translating it yields CASSMVTRTTEAFF.

This clone has only a few counts. This rearrangement joins TRBV6-6 to TRBJ1-1; tentatively, D is TRBD1 (5 bases). V was cut by 5 bases and J by 3 bases, with 13 bases left in between. Germline V gene data show CDR1 as MNHNY and CDR2 as SVGAGI (reference sequence). The CDR3 sequence is 14 residues long. This CDR3 reads CASSPPGGYTEAFF. DNA of the CDR3: TGTGCCAGCAGTCCCCCGGGGGGGTACACTGAAGCTTTCTTT.